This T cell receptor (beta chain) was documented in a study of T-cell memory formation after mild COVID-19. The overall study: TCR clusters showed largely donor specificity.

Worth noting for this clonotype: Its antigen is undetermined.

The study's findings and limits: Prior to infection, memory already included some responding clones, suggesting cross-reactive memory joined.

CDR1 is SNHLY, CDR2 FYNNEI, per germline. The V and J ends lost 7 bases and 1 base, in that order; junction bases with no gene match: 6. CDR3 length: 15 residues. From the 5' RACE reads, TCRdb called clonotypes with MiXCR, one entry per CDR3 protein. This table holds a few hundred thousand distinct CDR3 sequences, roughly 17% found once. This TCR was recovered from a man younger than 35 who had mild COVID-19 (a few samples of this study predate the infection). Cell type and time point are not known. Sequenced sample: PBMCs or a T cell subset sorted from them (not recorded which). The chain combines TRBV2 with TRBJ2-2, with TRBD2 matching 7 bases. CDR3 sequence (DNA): TGTGCCAGCAACCCTGCGGGGGAGAACACCGGGGAGCTGTTTTTT. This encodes CASNPAGENTGELFF.